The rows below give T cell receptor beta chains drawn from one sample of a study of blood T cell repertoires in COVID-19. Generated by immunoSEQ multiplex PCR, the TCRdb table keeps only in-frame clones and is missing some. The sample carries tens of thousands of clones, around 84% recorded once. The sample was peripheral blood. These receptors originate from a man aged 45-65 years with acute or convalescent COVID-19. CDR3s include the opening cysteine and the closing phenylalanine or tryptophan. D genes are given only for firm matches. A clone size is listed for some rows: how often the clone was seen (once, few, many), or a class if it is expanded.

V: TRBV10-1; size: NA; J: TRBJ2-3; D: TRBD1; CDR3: CASTRDSFSDTQYF; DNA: TGCGCCAGCACAAGGGACAGCTTTTCAGATACGCAGTATTTT
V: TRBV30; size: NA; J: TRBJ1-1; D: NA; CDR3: CAWKSGPDTEAFF; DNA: TGTGCCTGGAAAAGTGGGCCCGACACTGAAGCTTTCTTT
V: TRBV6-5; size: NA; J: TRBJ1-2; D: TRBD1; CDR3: CASYDAGTGDVTYTF; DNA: TGTGCCAGCTACGACGCCGGGACAGGGGACGTCACCTACACCTTC
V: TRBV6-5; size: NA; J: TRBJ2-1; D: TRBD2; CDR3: CASSYSGTRRNEQFF; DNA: TGTGCCAGCAGTTACTCCGGGACTAGACGCAATGAGCAGTTCTTC
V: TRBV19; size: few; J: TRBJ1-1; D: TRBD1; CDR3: CASSALQGDARNTEAFF; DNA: TGTGCCAGTAGTGCTCTACAGGGGGACGCGAGGAACACTGAAGCTTTCTTT
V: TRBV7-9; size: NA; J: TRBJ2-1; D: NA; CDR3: CASSESGKQFF; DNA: TGTGCCAGCAGCGAATCGGGGAAGCAGTTCTTC
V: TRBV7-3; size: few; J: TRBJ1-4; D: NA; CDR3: CASSLSPGKKLFF; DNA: TGTGCCAGCAGCTTAAGTCCAGGGAAAAAACTGTTTTTT
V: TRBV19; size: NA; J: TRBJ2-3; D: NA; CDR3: CASTGSGGTDTQYF; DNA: TGTGCCAGTACGGGGTCGGGGGGCACAGATACGCAGTATTTT
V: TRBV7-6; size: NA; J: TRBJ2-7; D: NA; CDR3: CASSPPIESSEQYF; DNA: TGTGCCAGCAGCCCCCCCATCGAAAGCTCCGAGCAGTACTTC
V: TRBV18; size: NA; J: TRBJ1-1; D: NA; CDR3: CASSRGGASTEAFF; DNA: TGTGCCAGCTCCCGGGGGGGGGCAAGCACTGAAGCTTTCTTT
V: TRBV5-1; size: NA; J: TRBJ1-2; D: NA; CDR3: CASSLDGGGYGYTF; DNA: TGCGCCAGCAGCTTGGACGGAGGCGGGTATGGCTACACCTTC
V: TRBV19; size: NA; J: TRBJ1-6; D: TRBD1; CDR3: CASSTVTGVNNSPLHF; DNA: TGTGCCAGTAGTACGGTGACAGGGGTTAATAATTCACCCCTCCACTTT